These 25 T cell receptor beta chains originate from one sample sequenced in a study of beta chain features in type 1 diabetes. Their antigens are not known. Expressed TCRB transcripts were sequenced after all isolated RNA was converted to cDNA. Only in-frame clones appear in the TCRdb table, and some are missing; sequencing was by immunoSEQ multiplex PCR. The sample has 150,000 to 200,000 clones; approximately 8% are singletons. The study's findings and limits: Shortening of TCRB CDR3s, moderate but significant, appeared in all four CD4+ subsets of Type 1 diabetes patients.

The sequencing sample was made of central memory CD4+ T cells from blood. The source of these receptors is a woman between 35 and 50 years old with type 1 diabetes.

The chain links TRBV5-1 to TRBJ1-1, with D tentatively TRBD1 (5 bases). Germline V CDR1 and CDR2: SGHRS, YFSETQ. Trimming took 4 bases from V and 5 from J, leaving 18 bases between them. The CDR3 runs 15 residues. CDR3 sequence: CASSPLGGGGTEAFF. The CDR3 nucleotides read TGCGCCAGCAGCCCTTTGGGGGGAGGTGGAACTGAAGCTTTCTTT. Full variable domain (missing parts from reference TRBV5-1 and TRBJ1-1): KAGVTQTPRYLIKTRGQQVTLSCSPISGHRSVSWYQQTPGQGLQFLFEYFSETQRNKGNFPGRFSGRQFSNSRSEMNVSTLELGDSALYLCASSPLGGGGTEAFFGQGTRLTVV.

Only a few counts were recorded for this clone. The gene calls are TRBV11-3 and TRBJ2-2; maybe TRBD2 (6 bases). The CDR3 runs 14 residues. V lost 4 bases and J 6 bases, leaving 12 bases between the germline ends. CDR1 is SGHNT, CDR2 YENEEA, per germline. CDR3 bases: TGTGCCAGCAGCTGGGCAGGAGGGTCCGGGGAGCTGTTTTTT. This sequence encodes CASSWAGGSGELFF.

The rearrangement links TRBV5-1 to TRBJ2-7; D perhaps matches TRBD2 (7 bases). Germline lookup yields CDR1 SGHRS and CDR2 YFSETQ. With 5 bases removed from V and 7 bases from J, the gap between germline ends came to 19 bases. The CDR3 runs to 14 residues. The CDR3 nucleotides are TGCGCCAGCAGTAGAAGGGGGGGAGAGGATGAGCAGTACTTC. It specifies CASSRRGGEDEQYF.

The sample holds a few counts of this clone. V gene TRBV5-4 combines with J gene TRBJ2-3; D unresolved. The CDR3 is 14 amino acids. V was clipped by 0 bases and J by 6 bases, with 11 bases between them. The germline CDR1 and CDR2 sequences are SGHNT and YYREEE (reference sequence). DNA for the CDR3: TGTGCCAGCAGCTTGGGATCCGGAGCGGATACGCAGTATTTT. It codes for CASSLGSGADTQYF. Drawing the rest from reference TRBV5-4 and TRBJ2-3, the complete variable domain is ETGVTQSPTHLIKTRGQQVTLRCSSQSGHNTVSWYQQALGQGPQFIFQYYREEENGRGNFPPRFSGLQFPNYSSELNVNALELDDSALYLCASSLGSGADTQYFGPGTRLTVL.

This clone was recorded at least ten times. CDR3 nucleotide sequence: TGTGCCAGCAGAAAAACAGGTGAGGACACTGAAGCTTTCTTT. Translation gives CASRKTGEDTEAFF. V usage is TRBV7-9 and J usage is TRBJ1-1; D perhaps matches TRBD1 (5 bases). Germline V gene sequence: CDR1 SEHNR, CDR2 FQNEAQ (reference sequence). Trimming left V 6 bases short and J 3 bases short, with 14 bases between. This CDR3 region has 14 residues.

This rearrangement joins TRBV29-1 to TRBJ2-1; perhaps TRBD2 as D (5 bases). This CDR3 region has 14 residues. Germline CDR1 is SQVTM and CDR2 is ANQGSEA. The V end lost 3 bases, the J end lost 4 bases, and 13 bases lay between the germline ends. The CDR3 region is CSVDRGGVYNEQFF. In DNA form, the CDR3 reads TGCAGCGTTGACCGGGGTGGGGTGTACAATGAGCAGTTCTTC.

The chain combines TRBV5-1 with TRBJ2-7, with 9 positions matching TRBD1. The V segment lost 5 bases and the J segment 2 bases; nucleotides outside the gene matches: 5. The CDR3 loop spans 14 amino acids. In germline, CDR1 is SGHRS, CDR2 YFSETQ. For the CDR3, the DNA is TGCGCCAGCAGGGTTGGGACAGGGACCTACGAGCAGTACTTC. Translation: CASRVGTGTYEQYF.

In this sample, this clone turned up many times. At the DNA level, this CDR3 is encoded by other sequences in the same sample as well. V usage is TRBV9 and J usage is TRBJ2-1; D is unresolved. There are 15 residues in the CDR3. The V end was cut by 1 base, the J end by 0 bases, with 8 bases between. Germline CDR1 is SGDLS and CDR2 is YYNGEE. In nucleotides, the CDR3 is TGTGCCAGCAGCGTAAGTCCTAGCTCCTACAATGAGCAGTTCTTC. This codes for CASSVSPSSYNEQFF.

This clone was counted between two and nine times. The chain is built from TRBV4-3 and TRBJ2-7, with TRBD1 identical over 7 bases. CDR3 size: 14 residues. Trimming cost V 2 bases and J 5 bases; bases outside gene matches: 6. Germline-derived CDR1 and CDR2 are LGHNA and YSLEER. The DNA of the CDR3 is TGCGCCAGCAGCCAAAACAGGGGAGCCCACGAGCAGTACTTC. Amino acid sequence: CASSQNRGAHEQYF.

This chain links TRBV5-1 with TRBJ1-2; TRBD1 matches at 7 bases. Per germline, CDR1 SGHRS and CDR2 YFSETQ. V dropped 4 bases and J dropped 6; count of bases not matched to a gene: 15. This CDR3 region has 16 residues. The CDR3, as DNA: TGCGCCAGCAGCATAGCCGGGACACCCCAGGGGGATGGCTACACCTTC. Protein: CASSIAGTPQGDGYTF.

The genes are TRBV11-2 and TRBJ2-6; D is possibly TRBD1 (5 bases). Trimming stripped 4 bases from V and 0 bases from J, with 7 bases between. The CDR3 runs 15 residues. Germline V gene sequence: CDR1 SGHAT, CDR2 FQNNGV. The CDR3, as DNA: TGTGCCAGCAGCTCAGACAGCTCTGGGGCCAACGTCCTGACTTTC. Its translation is CASSSDSSGANVLTF. Full variable domain (missing parts from reference TRBV11-2 and TRBJ2-6): EAGVAQSPRYKIIEKRQSVAFWCNPISGHATLYWYQQILGQGPKLLIQFQNNGVVDDSQLPKDRFSAERLKGVDSTLKIQPAKLEDSAVYLCASSSDSSGANVLTFGAGSRLTVL.

This rearrangement joins TRBV4-2 to TRBJ2-5, with 9 bases fitting TRBD1. Germline V lookup: CDR1 LGHNA, CDR2 YNFKEQ. V trimming: 3 bases; J trimming: 5 bases; junction bases outside the gene matches: 10. The CDR3 sequence is 16 residues long. CDR3 nucleotides: TGTGCCAGCAGCCAGGACCCGGGACAGGGAGGGGAGACCCAGTACTTC. Amino acid sequence: CASSQDPGQGGETQYF.

This clone occurred a few times. The chain combines TRBV28 with TRBJ1-5; TRBD1 agrees at 8 bases. Germline trimming cut 6 bases from V and 5 bases from J; bases unmatched to any gene: 12. Per germline, CDR1 MDHEN and CDR2 SYDVKM. CDR3 length equals 16 residues. The CDR3 region has the DNA TGTGCCAGCAGGCCGTCCGGGACAGGCCGATATCAGCCCCAGCATTTT. It yields the protein CASRPSGTGRYQPQHF.

There are a few counts of this clone. The chain links TRBV9 to TRBJ2-5, with 7 nucleotides matching TRBD2. Germline V CDR1 and CDR2: SGDLS, YYNGEE. The CDR3 covers 15 residues. V was pared by 2 bases and J by 5 bases, with 9 bases of the junction left unmatched. The DNA for the CDR3 is TGTGCCAGCAGCGTTGAGGGAGGGTCGTATGAGACCCAGTACTTC. Protein sequence: CASSVEGGSYETQYF.

The chain is built from TRBV9 and TRBJ2-1; TRBD1 agrees at 8 bases. This CDR3 is built from 13 residues. Germline lookup yields CDR1 SGDLS and CDR2 YYNGEE. V was clipped by 5 bases and J by 5 bases; unmatched bases: 3. The CDR3 here is CASSVDRDNEQFF. The CDR3 coding sequence is TGTGCCAGCAGTGTGGACAGGGACAATGAGCAGTTCTTC.

The gene calls are TRBV14 and TRBJ1-6; D is unresolved. The CDR3 totals 14 residues. The germline V and J ends were trimmed by 6 bases and 7 bases, with 13 bases remaining between them. Germline assignment: CDR1 SGHDN and CDR2 FVKESK. The CDR3 DNA reads TGTGCCAGCAGACAGTCGGCCGTAAATTCACCCCTCCACTTT. The encoded protein is CASRQSAVNSPLHF.

In this sample, this clone turned up a few times. The chain uses TRBV11-3 and TRBJ2-7; 7 bases agree with TRBD1. CDR1 is SGHNT, CDR2 YENEEA, per germline. The CDR3 has 15 residues. V lost 2 bases and J lost 3; bases outside the gene matches: 7. Here the CDR3 reads CASSLRQGDVYEQYF. As DNA, the CDR3 is TGTGCCAGCAGCTTAAGACAGGGAGACGTCTACGAGCAGTACTTC.

The chain links TRBV27 to TRBJ1-2; the D gene is possibly TRBD1 (5 bases). Trimming stripped 0 bases from V and 9 bases from J, with 17 bases between. The CDR3 runs to 15 residues. CDR1 is MNHEY, CDR2 SMNVEV, per germline (reference sequence). CDR3 nucleotide sequence: TGTGCCAGCAGTTTATCGATGACAGTCCCTAGTCGCTACACCTTC. Translating gives CASSLSMTVPSRYTF.

The chain couples TRBV7-2 to TRBJ2-7, with a possible D match to TRBD1 (5 bases). V lost 2 bases to trimming and J lost 3 bases, with 8 bases between them. This CDR3 spans 13 amino acids. From germline, CDR1 is SGHTA and CDR2 FQGNSA. The CDR3 region is CASSLLTGYEQYF. As DNA, the CDR3 is TGTGCCAGCAGCTTATTAACAGGCTACGAGCAGTACTTC.

This clone has more than one count but fewer than ten. Other DNA sequences within the sample encode an identical CDR3. The chain recombines TRBV2 with TRBJ1-4; D possibly corresponds to TRBD1 (6 bases). The CDR3 length is 14 residues. Germline V lookup: CDR1 SNHLY, CDR2 FYNNEI. Trimming took off 7 bases at V and 0 bases at J, with 9 bases between the two ends. This CDR3 is CASKGGTTNEKLFF. The CDR3 DNA is TGTGCCAGCAAAGGGGGTACAACTAATGAAAAACTGTTTTTT.

The chain has TRBV15 and TRBJ1-1; no clear D gene. This CDR3 region has 12 residues. Deletions cut 6 bases from V and 7 bases from J, with 12 bases between. Germline V CDR1 and CDR2: LNHNV, YYDKDF (reference sequence). The CDR3 region is CATSLTRFEAFF. The CDR3 nucleotides are TGTGCCACCAGTTTGACACGGTTTGAAGCTTTCTTT.

The chain uses TRBV27 and TRBJ1-1; TRBD1 matches at 9 bases. This CDR3 region has 17 residues. Germline assignment: CDR1 MNHEY and CDR2 SMNVEV (reference sequence). The J segment lost 4 bases and the V segment lost 5 bases, leaving 14 bases of the junction unmatched. For the CDR3, the DNA is TGTGCCAGCAGTCCAGACAGGGGGGGACATTTTTTCACTGAAGCTTTCTTT. Its protein product is CASSPDRGGHFFTEAFF.

The rearrangement links TRBV6-5 to TRBJ1-2, with TRBD1 as a possible D gene (6 bases). The V gene lost 5 bases and the J gene lost 4 bases, with 14 bases spanning the gap. Per germline, CDR1 MNHEY and CDR2 SVGAGI. This CDR3 region has 14 residues. The CDR3 here is CASSEQGTSYGYTF. CDR3 DNA: TGTGCCAGCAGTGAACAGGGAACAAGCTATGGCTACACCTTC.

The chain carries TRBV9 and TRBJ2-3, with a weak D call TRBD2 (6 bases). Germline CDR1 reads SGDLS; CDR2 reads YYNGEE. The CDR3 is 15 amino acids. Trimming left V 3 bases short and J 2 bases short, with 13 bases between. The CDR3 spells CASSASGVATDTQYF. Here the CDR3 DNA reads TGTGCCAGCAGCGCTTCGGGGGTTGCCACAGATACGCAGTATTTT.

This clone was seen many times. The V call is TRBV28, the J call TRBJ2-1, with 8 bases lining up with TRBD2. The CDR3 is made up of 16 amino acids. Germline loops: CDR1 MDHEN, CDR2 SYDVKM. V lost 8 bases, J lost 5 bases, and 14 bases stayed unmatched. The CDR3, as DNA: TGTGCCAGCCGTTCGGTTCTAGCGGGTCTGCACAATGAGCAGTTCTTC. This codes for CASRSVLAGLHNEQFF.